This T cell receptor (beta chain) was recorded in a study of T-cell reconstitution after alpha-beta-depleted transplantation in children. Notes on the study in general: By about two months after transplant, alpha-beta T cells reportedly arose from several hundred graft clones that had expanded.

This clonotype was seen repeatedly, ten times or more. Antigen: not known. CDR3 length: 12 amino acids. J was trimmed by 4 bases and V by 8 bases; bases with no gene match: 2. Germline V gene data show CDR1 as MNHNS and CDR2 as SASEGT. A TCRbeta library incorporating unique molecular identifiers was prepared. One entry per CDR3 protein results from TCRdb running MiXCR on the PCR reads. The table shows about 50,000 distinct CDR3 sequences, with about 5% occurring only once. The receptor was derived from a female patient between 2 and 10 years old who had a stem cell transplant for aplastic anemia, so the T cells may come from the graft donor. V and J are TRBV6-1 and TRBJ2-7, with TRBD2 matching 10 bases. Sequenced here: PBMCs, mostly from graft donor cells, sampled 60 days after TCRalphabeta/CD19-depleted stem cell transplant. CDR3 sequence (DNA): TGTGCCAGCGAGACTAGCGGGTACGAGCAGTACTTC. It encodes CASETSGYEQYF.